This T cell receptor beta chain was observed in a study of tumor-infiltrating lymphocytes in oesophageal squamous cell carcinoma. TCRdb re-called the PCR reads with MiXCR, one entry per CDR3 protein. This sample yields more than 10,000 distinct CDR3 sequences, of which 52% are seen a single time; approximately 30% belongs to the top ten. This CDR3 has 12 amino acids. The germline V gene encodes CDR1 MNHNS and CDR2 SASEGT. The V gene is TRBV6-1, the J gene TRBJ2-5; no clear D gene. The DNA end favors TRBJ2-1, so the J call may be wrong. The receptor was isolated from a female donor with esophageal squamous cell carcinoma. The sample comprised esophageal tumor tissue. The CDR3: CASSEIPYEQFF. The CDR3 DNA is TGTGCCAGCAGTGAAATCCCCTACGAGCAGTTCTTC.